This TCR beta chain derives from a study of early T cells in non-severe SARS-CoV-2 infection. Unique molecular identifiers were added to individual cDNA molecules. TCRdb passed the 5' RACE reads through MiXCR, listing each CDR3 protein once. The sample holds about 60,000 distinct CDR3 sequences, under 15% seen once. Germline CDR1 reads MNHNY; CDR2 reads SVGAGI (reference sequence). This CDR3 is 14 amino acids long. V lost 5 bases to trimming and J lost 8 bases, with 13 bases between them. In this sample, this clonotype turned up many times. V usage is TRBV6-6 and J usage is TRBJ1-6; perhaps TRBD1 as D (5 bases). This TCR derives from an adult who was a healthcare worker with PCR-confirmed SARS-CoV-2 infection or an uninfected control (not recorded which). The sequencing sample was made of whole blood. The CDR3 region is CASSRDPGDSPLHF. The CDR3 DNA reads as TGTGCCAGCAGTCGGGACCCGGGGGATTCACCCCTCCACTTT.